The 11 T cell receptor beta chains below come from one sample, sequenced in a study of blood T cell repertoires in COVID-19. TCRdb's copy holds only in-frame clones and misses some; the assay was immunoSEQ multiplex PCR. The sample has 540,000 or so clones, around 90% seen once; the top ten hold roughly 8%. The sequenced material came from peripheral blood. The receptors stem from a woman between 50 and 59 years old with COVID-19, enrolled during active disease.

This rearrangement joins TRBV5-6 to TRBJ2-3; 10 nucleotides line up with TRBD1. CDR1 SGHDT and CDR2 YYEEEE come from the germline V gene. V lost 4 bases to trimming and J lost 4 bases; unmatched junction nucleotides: 6. The CDR3 runs 15 residues. CDR3 sequence (DNA): TGTGCCAGCAGCCGGGACAGGGGAATGGCAGATACGCAGTATTTT. Protein product: CASSRDRGMADTQYF.

The J gene is TRBJ1-2, the V gene TRBV5-1; the match to TRBD1 covers 7 bases. With V trimmed by 4 bases and J by 4 bases, 7 bases remained unmatched. The CDR3 has 14 residues. The V gene's germline CDR1 is SGHRS and CDR2 YFSETQ. The CDR3 sequence: CASSITTGSYGYTF. Written as DNA, the CDR3 is TGCGCCAGCAGCATTACGACAGGGTCCTATGGCTACACCTTC.

The chain has TRBV5-4 and TRBJ1-2; the D gene is possibly TRBD1 (6 bases). The CDR3 runs 12 residues. CDR1 is SGHNT, CDR2 YYREEE, per germline (reference sequence). Trimming removed 1 base at V and 8 bases at J, with 9 bases between. CDR3 bases: TGTGCCAGCAGCTTGAAACAGGGCGGCTACACCTTC. Its protein is CASSLKQGGYTF.

CDR3 DNA sequence: TGTGCCAGGCTGACGGTGGGGACCATAGCGGGAGCGGCCTACGAGCAGTACTTC. Translating gives CARLTVGTIAGAAYEQYF. The V and J genes are TRBV21-1 and TRBJ2-7; TRBD2 reflects the table's D call only, with no check against the DNA. TRBV21-1 is shown as a pseudogene. This CDR3 has 18 residues.

The V call is TRBV21-1, the J call TRBJ1-6; the table's D gene call, TRBD1, was not cross checked with the DNA. TRBV21-1 is assigned pseudogene status. The CDR3 length is 15 residues. As DNA, the CDR3 is TGTGCCAGCCCCAAGCAGGGGCCAGGGAATTCACCCCTCCACTTT. Protein sequence: CASPKQGPGNSPLHF.

The chain joins TRBV5-5 to TRBJ2-3, with D unresolved. CDR1 and CDR2 (germline): SGHKS, YYEKEE (reference sequence). Trimming removed 4 bases at V and 0 bases at J, with 12 bases between. The CDR3 totals 15 residues. The CDR3 protein is CASSPARGSTDTQYF. The DNA for the CDR3 is TGTGCCAGCAGCCCTGCTCGCGGTAGCACAGATACGCAGTATTTT.

The J gene is TRBJ1-5, the V gene TRBV19, with 8 bases fitting TRBD1. The V gene end was trimmed by 6 bases and the J gene end by 3 bases; junction bases not matched to a gene: 7. The CDR3 is 15 amino acids. CDR1 and CDR2 (germline): LNHDA, SQIVND (reference sequence). The CDR3 loop reads CASSPRTGYNQPQHF. In nucleotides, the CDR3 is TGTGCCAGTAGCCCAAGGACAGGGTACAATCAGCCCCAGCATTTT.

V and J are TRBV5-6 and TRBJ2-7, with D tentatively TRBD1 (5 bases). The V end was cut by 0 bases, the J end by 2 bases, with 9 bases between. The length of the CDR3 is 14 residues. Germline V gives CDR1 SGHDT, CDR2 YYEEEE. The CDR3 nucleotides are TGTGCCAGCAGCTTGGGGGTAGGGGCCTACGAGCAGTACTTC. It is translated as CASSLGVGAYEQYF.

The rearrangement uses TRBV14 and TRBJ1-6; D is unresolved. V lost 1 base and J 4 bases, leaving 5 bases between the germline ends. The CDR3 sequence is 14 residues long. CDR1 SGHDN and CDR2 FVKESK come from the germline V gene. The CDR3 spells CASSQGHYNSPLHF. The DNA of the CDR3 is TGTGCCAGCAGCCAAGGACATTATAATTCACCCCTCCACTTT.

To note about this clone: At the DNA level, this CDR3 is encoded by other sequences in the same sample as well. V gene TRBV6-5 combines with J gene TRBJ1-1; tentative D call: TRBD1 (6 bases). Between the trimmed V and J ends, which lost 6 bases and 4 bases, there was a span of 12 bases. CDR1 and CDR2 from the germline V gene are MNHEY and SVGAGI. The CDR3 runs to 13 residues. CDR3: CASSTDRGTEAFF. DNA of the CDR3: TGTGCCAGCAGCACGGACAGAGGCACTGAAGCTTTCTTT.

The CDR3 region has the DNA TGTGCCAGCACCCGGGAAAGGTACCCCAATGAGCAGTTCTTC. As protein: CASTRERYPNEQFF. V is TRBV6-5 and J is TRBJ2-1, with D possibly being TRBD2 (5 bases). V lost 7 bases, J lost 6 bases, and 16 bases lay in between. The CDR3 is 14 amino acids. Looked up from germline, CDR1 is MNHEY and CDR2 is SVGAGI.